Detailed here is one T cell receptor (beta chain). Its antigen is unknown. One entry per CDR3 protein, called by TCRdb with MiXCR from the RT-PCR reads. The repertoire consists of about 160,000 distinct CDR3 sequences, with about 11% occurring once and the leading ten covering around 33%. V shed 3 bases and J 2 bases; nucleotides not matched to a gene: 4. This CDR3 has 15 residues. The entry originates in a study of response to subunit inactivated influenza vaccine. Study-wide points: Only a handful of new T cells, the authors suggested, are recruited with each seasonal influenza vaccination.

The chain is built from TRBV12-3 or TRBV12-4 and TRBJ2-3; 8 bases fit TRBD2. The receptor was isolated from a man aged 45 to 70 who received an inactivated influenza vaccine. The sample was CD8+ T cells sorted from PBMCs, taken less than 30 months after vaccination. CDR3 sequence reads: CASSFTSGPTDTQYF. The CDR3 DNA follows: TGTGCCAGCAGTTTTACTAGCGGCCCCACAGATACGCAGTATTTT.